These 8 T cell receptor beta chains originate from one sample sequenced in a study of type 1 regulatory T cells. TCRdb passed the reads through MiXCR, listing each CDR3 protein once. The sample consists of some 21,000 distinct CDR3 sequences, around 43% of them appearing once. These receptors are not linked to any known antigen. Sequences were obtained from cultured T cells, either the whole culture or a sorted T cell fraction (not recorded which). These receptors were taken from a human donor in good health.

Only a few counts were recorded for this clonotype. This sequence joins TRBV6-1 and TRBJ1-5; the D gene is possibly TRBD1 (6 bases). The CDR3 sequence is 15 residues long. Trimming took off 10 bases at V and 5 bases at J, with 21 bases between the two ends. CDR1 is MNHNS, CDR2 SASEGT, per germline. The DNA of the CDR3 is TGTGCCAACAGGTTTTCCGAACAGGGCTATCAGCCCCAGCATTTT. Protein product: CANRFSEQGYQPQHF.

This clonotype has a single count. The V and J genes are TRBV5-1 and TRBJ1-1; 8 bases fit TRBD1. The CDR3 is 13 amino acids. CDR1 is SGHRS and CDR2 is YFSETQ in the germline V gene. V was pared by 2 bases and J by 4 bases, with 1 base of the junction left unmatched. Written as DNA, the CDR3 is TGCGCCAGCAGCTTCCAGGGGGCCACTGAAGCTTTCTTT. Translating it yields CASSFQGATEAFF.

By sample fraction, this clonotype is medium-sized. The rearrangement links TRBV30 to TRBJ2-1; no clear D gene. The CDR3 runs to 14 residues. Germline CDR1 reads GTSNPN; CDR2 reads SVGIG (reference sequence). Trimming shortened V by 4 bases and J by 7 bases, and 17 bases separated the two germline ends. The CDR3 DNA reads TGTGCCTGGACTAGGTTTAACATCCTTAATGAGCAGTTCTTC. It encodes CAWTRFNILNEQFF.

As DNA, the CDR3 is TGTGCCAGCAGTTTCCGACAGGGCCCTTGGCCCCAGCATTTT. Residues: CASSFRQGPWPQHF. This sequence joins TRBV6-2 or TRBV6-3 and TRBJ1-5; the match to TRBD1 covers 7 bases. This CDR3 comprises 14 residues. With 4 bases clipped from V and 9 bases from J, the junction kept 9 bases outside the gene matches. Germline lookup yields CDR1 MNHEY and CDR2 SVGEGT.

The chain recombines TRBV7-2 with TRBJ1-5, with 11 bases fitting TRBD1. The CDR3 length is 15 residues. CDR1 SGHTA and CDR2 FQGNSA come from the germline V gene. V lost 5 bases to trimming and J lost 5 bases; unmatched junction nucleotides: 5. Here the CDR3 DNA reads TGTACCAGCAGCGGGGGGACAGGGGGAGATCAGCCCCAGCATTTT. As protein: CTSSGGTGGDQPQHF.

A word on this clonotype: Given the absence of the conserved phenylalanine or tryptophan at the CDR3 end, a read error is likely. The J gene is TRBJ1-2, the V gene TRBV4-1; 8 bases are shared with TRBD1. The CDR3 totals 15 residues. J was trimmed by 5 bases and V by 0 bases; bases with no gene match: 5. Germline V CDR1 and CDR2: MGHRA, YSYEKL. CDR3 region: CASSQDLDREYGYTV. The CDR3 DNA sequence: TGCGCCAGCAGCCAAGATCTGGACAGGGAGTATGGCTACACCGTC.

A few counts support this clonotype. The chain carries TRBV14 and TRBJ1-2; D ambiguous. The CDR3 contains 13 residues. V was clipped by 6 bases and J by 3 bases, with 11 bases between them. Germline CDR1 SGHDN, CDR2 FVKESK. In DNA, the CDR3 is TGTGCCAGCAGTCAGGCCAAGCACTATGGCTACACCTTC. This sequence encodes CASSQAKHYGYTF.

This clonotype was found many times. This chain connects TRBV7-2 to TRBJ1-5, with TRBD1 matching 7 bases. With 4 bases clipped from V and 7 bases from J, the junction kept 4 bases outside the gene matches. Germline loops: CDR1 SGHTA, CDR2 FQGNSA. This CDR3 is 13 amino acids long. CDR3 nucleotide sequence: TGTGCCAGCAGCTGGACAGGTGTGCAGCCCCAGCATTTT. Amino acid sequence: CASSWTGVQPQHF.